These T cell receptor beta chains were read from a single sample in a study of CD8 T cells in Susac syndrome. One entry per CDR3 protein results from TCRdb running MiXCR on the immunoSEQ multiplex PCR reads. The data show about 80,000 distinct CDR3 sequences, with more than 85% seen just once and more than 0.5% held by the top ten. Sequenced input: CD4+ T cells from PBMCs. These receptors all stem from a human donor with Susac syndrome. The conserved cysteine and the conserved F or W are not part of the CDR3 here.

j_gene,v_gene,CDR3aa
TRBJ2-5,TRBV4-1,ASSRPGSQETQY
TRBJ2-1,TRBV5-1,ASNIAGETYNEQF
TRBJ2-5,TRBV6-2/TRBV6-3,ASSPVLVGAGETQY
TRBJ1-3,TRBV6-9,ASSYVRQGRHTIY
TRBJ2-3,TRBV6-5,ASSYRLQTDTQY
TRBJ2-5,TRBV2,ASSRRGGLAGETQY
TRBJ1-2,TRBV27,ASSLSYNNYGYT
TRBJ1-4,TRBV6-1,ASRDTGLSAHGKLF
TRBJ2-3,TRBV24-1,ATSEPGLAGVFAQY
TRBJ2-5,TRBV15,ATSRASLAGGRETQY
TRBJ2-7,TRBV5-1,ASSSTGSYEQY
TRBJ1-3,TRBV28,ASTEWAPRTGNTIY
TRBJ1-5,TRBV30,ACMYGNQPQH
TRBJ1-5,TRBV2,ASSEDLGGPSNQPQH
TRBJ1-5,TRBV6-2/TRBV6-3,ASSYSTGRQH
TRBJ2-1,TRBV4-3,ASSQDGGLEQF
TRBJ2-2,TRBV7-2,ASSRDANTGELF
TRBJ2-5,TRBV27,ASTRAGLGETQY
TRBJ2-7,TRBV29-1,SVVSQRGYKQY
TRBJ2-7,TRBV21-1,ASSKLQDAYAYEQY
TRBJ1-6,TRBV5-1,ASSLAGDRSSPLH
TRBJ2-2,TRBV4-3,ASSRNKRTGELF
TRBJ2-7,TRBV20-1,SANGGSYEQY
TRBJ1-5,TRBV20-1,SARERPSPGGNQPQH
TRBJ2-3,TRBV15,ATSRDGGLDTQY
TRBJ2-7,TRBV6-2/TRBV6-3,AKQGGEGCEQY
TRBJ2-3,TRBV9,ASSASWVASGSTDTQY
TRBJ1-1,TRBV20-1,SASNSIVTEAF
TRBJ1-5,TRBV20-1,SARKSNQPQH
TRBJ2-4,TRBV15,ATSRDGTGSDIQY
TRBJ2-1,TRBV5-1,ASSGRGQAAGDEQF
TRBJ1-1,TRBV29-1,SVEVTANTEAF
TRBJ2-1,TRBV29-1,SVDRGQGEQF
TRBJ1-2,TRBV15,ATSRDIGQMYGYT
TRBJ2-7,TRBV5-1,ASSSGQPTPSRYEQY
TRBJ1-6,TRBV3-1,ASSQQGYNSPLH
TRBJ2-4,TRBV20-1,SAFRGIAKNIQY
TRBJ2-4,TRBV30,AWRVRGGVNIQY
TRBJ2-7,TRBV20-1,SATGLAGGGQVHEQY
TRBJ2-1,TRBV4-3,ASSQRESEFNEQF